The 9 T cell receptor beta chains given below trace back to one sample, sequenced in a study of blood T cell repertoires in COVID-19. Repertoires were generated with immunoSEQ multiplex PCR, while TCRdb's copy carries only in-frame clones and drops some. The sample records over 70,000 clones, 80% being singletons. Sequenced sample: peripheral blood. All receptors come from a woman in her 70s with acute or convalescent COVID-19.

V is TRBV28 and J is TRBJ2-7; TRBD2 is a possible D gene (7 bases). V lost 5 bases and J lost 4, with 18 bases in between. CDR1 and CDR2 (germline): MDHEN, SYDVKM. There are 15 residues in the CDR3. CDR3 sequence: CASSGEGGWWYEQYF. The CDR3 nucleotides are TGTGCCAGCAGTGGGGAGGGGGGCTGGTGGTACGAGCAGTACTTC.

V usage is TRBV3-1 (or the pseudogene TRBV3-2) and J usage is TRBJ1-1; a weak D match, TRBD1 (6 bases). The V gene's germline CDR1 is LGHDT and CDR2 YNNKEL (reference sequence). This CDR3 contains 12 residues. Trimming took 4 bases from V and 8 from J, leaving 11 bases between them. The CDR3 sequence: CASSPTGREAFF. The DNA of the CDR3 is TGTGCCAGCAGCCCTACAGGGCGCGAAGCTTTCTTT.

This clone was observed a few times. This chain joins TRBV2 and TRBJ2-2; tentatively, D is TRBD2 (6 bases). This CDR3 spans 13 amino acids. V gave up 6 bases and J gave up 5 bases, with 10 bases separating them. CDR1 is SNHLY and CDR2 is FYNNEI in the germline V gene. CDR3 nucleotides: TGTGCCAGCAGCCTGACTAGAACCGGGGAGCTGTTTTTT. Amino acid sequence: CASSLTRTGELFF.

The V gene is TRBV7-3, the J gene TRBJ1-1; D is unclear. Trimming took 5 bases from V and 1 from J, leaving 8 bases between them. The CDR3 loop spans 13 amino acids. Germline CDR1 is SGHTA and CDR2 is FQGTGA. The chain's CDR3 is CASSLAGNTEAFF. The CDR3 DNA sequence: TGTGCCAGCAGCCTTGCAGGGAACACTGAAGCTTTCTTT.

The chain recombines TRBV30 with TRBJ1-2, with 7 nucleotides matching TRBD1. This CDR3 has 13 amino acids. Looked up from germline, CDR1 is GTSNPN and CDR2 is SVGIG (reference sequence). The junction had 7 bases not matched to a gene; V was cut back by 3 bases and J by 6 bases. The CDR3 spells CAWRGITGDGYTF. CDR3 bases: TGTGCCTGGAGGGGCATCACAGGGGATGGCTACACCTTC.

This clone was recorded only once. The genes are TRBV6-6 and TRBJ2-3; TRBD2 aligns across 9 bases. Germline V gene lookup returns CDR1 MNHNY and CDR2 SVGAGI (reference sequence). The CDR3 runs 14 residues. V lost 7 bases and J lost 6; bases outside the gene matches: 8. The CDR3 is CASKGSGGVDTQYF. The DNA of the CDR3 is TGTGCCAGCAAAGGTAGCGGGGGTGTGGATACGCAGTATTTT.

The rearrangement links TRBV10-3 to TRBJ2-2; 11 positions agree with TRBD2. CDR3 length: 18 amino acids. The V gene's germline CDR1 is ENHRY and CDR2 SYGVKD. V lost 6 bases, J lost 5 bases, and 14 bases stayed unmatched. For the CDR3, the DNA is TGTGCCATCAGACCAGCCGTTAGCGGGGGGGCGGAAACCGGGGAGCTGTTTTTT. Translation gives CAIRPAVSGGAETGELFF.

V and J are TRBV19 and TRBJ1-5, with a possible D match to TRBD1 (6 bases). Germline lookup yields CDR1 LNHDA and CDR2 SQIVND (reference sequence). V lost 5 bases to trimming and J lost 0 bases, with 11 bases between them. The CDR3 is 15 amino acids. The CDR3 region has the DNA TGTGCCAGTAGTGAGACAGGTCTTAGCAATCAGCCCCAGCATTTT. Encoded protein: CASSETGLSNQPQHF.

The genes are TRBV9 and TRBJ2-3; 7 nucleotides line up with TRBD2. This CDR3 is 16 amino acids long. The ends lost 0 bases at V and 5 bases at J; junction bases unmatched: 9. Per the germline V gene, CDR1 is SGDLS and CDR2 is YYNGEE. The CDR3, as DNA: TGTGCCAGCAGCGTAGGTCGAGGGAGGGCCGTAGATACGCAGTATTTT. It translates to CASSVGRGRAVDTQYF.